Described below is a single T cell receptor (beta chain) sequence and its context. Its antigen remains unidentified. The junction shows a germline mismatch at one end, possibly a read error. The sample is drawn from a study of tumor-infiltrating lymphocytes in primary liver carcinoma (dated by TCRdb to about 2017). Study-wide context: Between November 2015 and March 2016, about five patients in China with histopathologically diagnosed primary liver carcinoma had their tumors surgically resected. High reproducibility was observed for the technical replicate repertoires, with mean shared-clone rates roughly 0.92 and correlation coefficients above 0.95. The study combined TCRbeta repertoire sequencing, expression microarrays and whole-exome sequencing across five regions of each liver tumor, with adjacent normal tissue and blood. A total of about 35 specimens from 5 patients, comprising some 25 tumor regions, 5 adjacent noncancerous liver tissues and 5 peripheral blood samples, were covered by TCRbeta repertoire sequencing. Tumors of the five patients were stage T1-T3 N0M0 with maximum diameters of roughly 4 to 11 cm. The five patients, three men and two women aged 30 to 69 years, had hepatocellular carcinoma (four) or combined HCC and intrahepatic cholangiocarcinoma (one). Roughly 3.65 to 7.13 million productive TCRbeta reads were obtained per sample, and no significant difference in read depth was found between tissue types. On the study overall, not on this receptor specifically: Because sequencing covered only the TCR beta chain and unpaired alpha chains were not captured, true repertoire diversity is likely underestimated. Only four or five patients were included in the study, and the authors note that the findings should be validated in a larger study. Since the samples were bulk and unsorted, there was no way to compare CD4+ and CD8+ T cell repertoires. Repertoire overlap was higher between tumor regions (mean about 35%) than tumor-adjacent (approximately 17%) or tumor-blood (roughly 14%) pairs, consistent with antigen-driven expansion. Compared with blood, tumors had a significantly larger share of the repertoire taken up by the top 250 clones (p = 0.039).

CDR3 length: 15 amino acids, cysteine to phenylalanine. The CDR3 DNA has 45 bases and is translated from base 1. Reading the germline V gene (reference sequence) gives CDR1 SGHAT and CDR2 FQDESV. A constant-region primer and ProtoScript II reverse transcriptase were used to reverse-transcribe TCRbeta-specific cDNA from roughly 0.55 ug total RNA. TCRbeta libraries were built with three nested multiplex PCR rounds, a slightly modified ARM-PCR procedure. The first two PCR rounds used multiplex TRBV1-TRBV30 forward primers with a Cbeta reverse primer, each for 10 cycles. Sample barcodes and Illumina adapters were added in a final 25-cycle PCR with Deep VentR polymerase. Before sequencing, amplicons of 200-500 bp were gel-purified using a QIAquick gel extraction kit. An Illumina HiSeq 2500 was used to sequence the TCRbeta amplicons with 250-bp paired-end reads. Regarding the original processing steps: Trimmomatic v0.33 was used to quality-trim the reads, and FLASH v1.2.11 was used to merge paired reads so that full CDR3 sequences could be recovered. V, D and J germline segments were assigned to the rearranged TCRbeta sequences using MiGEC v1.2.1b. Clonotype statistics and Shannon-Wiener diversity indices were computed with VDJtools v1.0.0. Except for diversity analysis, only each sample's 250 most abundant clonotypes were used in subsequent analyses to reduce sampling bias. TCRdb took the public reads, trimmed them with fastp at Q25, ran MiXCR for clone calling and kept in-frame beta chains. All rows with the same CDR3 protein become a single entry with the most common DNA and genes. These V and J calls derive from TCRdb rather than the authors' analysis. This sample gives 300,000 to 400,000 distinct CDR3 sequences in total; roughly two thirds of them show up just once. About 6.5% of the sample comes from the top ten.

TRIzol reagent was used to extract blood RNA from unsorted whole blood, while the DNeasy Blood & Tissue kit provided the germline DNA. At the time of sampling, the patients were treatment-naive and had chronic HBV infection. Before surgery, roughly 4.2 milliliters of peripheral blood were drawn into K2EDTA tubes. The sample comprised peripheral blood. The V and J genes are TRBV11-1 and TRBJ2-7, with a weak D call of TRBD1 (5 bases match). The sequence came from a man aged 35 to 55 with primary liver carcinoma and hepatitis B virus infection. The CDR3 reads CASSLEQNRLGERYF. The DNA sequence follows: TGTGCCAGCAGCTTAGAGCAAAACAGGCTCGGCGAGCGGTACTTC.